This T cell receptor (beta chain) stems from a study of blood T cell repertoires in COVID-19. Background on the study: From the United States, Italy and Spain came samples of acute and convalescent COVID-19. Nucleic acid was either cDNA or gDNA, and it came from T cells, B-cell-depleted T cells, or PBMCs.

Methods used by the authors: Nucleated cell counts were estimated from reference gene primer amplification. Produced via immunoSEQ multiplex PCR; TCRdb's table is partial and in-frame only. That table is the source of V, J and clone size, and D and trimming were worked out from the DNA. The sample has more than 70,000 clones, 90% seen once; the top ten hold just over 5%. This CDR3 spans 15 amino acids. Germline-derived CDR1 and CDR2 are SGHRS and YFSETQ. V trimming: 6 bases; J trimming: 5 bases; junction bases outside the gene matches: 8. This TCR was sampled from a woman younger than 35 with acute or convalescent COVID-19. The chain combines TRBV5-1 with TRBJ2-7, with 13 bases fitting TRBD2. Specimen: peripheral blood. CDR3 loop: CASKPTGTSGDEQYF. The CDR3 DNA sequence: TGCGCCAGCAAACCCACCGGGACTAGCGGGGACGAGCAGTACTTC. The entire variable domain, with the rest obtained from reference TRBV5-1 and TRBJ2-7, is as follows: KAGVTQTPRYLIKTRGQQVTLSCSPISGHRSVSWYQQTPGQGLQFLFEYFSETQRNKGNFPGRFSGRQFSNSRSEMNVSTLELGDSALYLCASKPTGTSGDEQYFGPGTRLTVT.